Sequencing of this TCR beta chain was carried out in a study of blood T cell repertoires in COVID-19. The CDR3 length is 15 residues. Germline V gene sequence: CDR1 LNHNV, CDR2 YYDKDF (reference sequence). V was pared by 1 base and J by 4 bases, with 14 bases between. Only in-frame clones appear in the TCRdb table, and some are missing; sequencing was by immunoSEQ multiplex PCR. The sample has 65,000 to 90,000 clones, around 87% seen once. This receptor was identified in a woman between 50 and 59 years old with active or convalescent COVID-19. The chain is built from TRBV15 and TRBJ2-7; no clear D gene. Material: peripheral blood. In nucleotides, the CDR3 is TGTGCCACCAGCAGAGGAGGCCTAAGCGTATACGAGCAGTACTTC. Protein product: CATSRGGLSVYEQYF.